This TCR beta chain was documented in a study of cytotoxic CD8 clonotypes in ibrutinib-treated CLL. Broader study findings: Clonality went up at ibrutinib response and then declined back toward baseline at progression.

The assay was immunoSEQ multiplex PCR, and TCRdb's table has in-frame clones only and misses some. The top ten clones hold approximately 7% of a sample with around 310,000 clones, about 77% of them seen once. As to this clone: Its antigen remains unidentified.

The sequencing here drew on PBMCs, taken before ibrutinib treatment. The clonotype originates from a human donor with chronic lymphocytic leukemia.

CDR3 nucleotides: TGCGCCAGCACCCCGACTAGCGGGAGCAGTAATGAGCAGTTCTTC. It specifies CASTPTSGSSNEQFF. V is TRBV5-1 and J is TRBJ2-1; 12 bases align to TRBD2. Germline V gene sequence: CDR1 SGHRS, CDR2 YFSETQ. The CDR3 has 15 amino acids. The ends lost 6 bases at V and 7 bases at J; junction bases unmatched: 8.